Sequencing of this TCR beta chain was carried out in a study of regulatory T cells in long-lasting Graves disease. Looked up from germline, CDR1 is MNHNS and CDR2 is SASEGT. With 5 bases removed from V and 4 bases from J, the gap between germline ends came to 6 bases. The CDR3 loop spans 13 amino acids. Arm-PCR of CDR3 regions with iRepertoire HTBI primers generated TCR beta libraries. TCRdb used MiXCR to reprocess the multiplex PCR reads, holding one entry per CDR3 protein. The table has some 490,000 distinct CDR3 sequences, about 11% seen once. Time point of the sample: newly diagnosed GD, antithyroid drugs for less than 3 months. The TCR library was made from RNA extracted from PBMCs. Patient provenance is recorded as an endocrinology department in Xi'an, China. General observations from the study: There were preferences for TRBV28, TRBJ1-2 and TRBJ2-5 in persistent disease.

This clonotype showed up many times. Its specificity is unknown. This sample was also put to use in a study of T cells in Graves' hyperthyroidism and ophthalmopathy. That work adds: Pregnant or lactating patients were excluded, as were those with uncontrolled infection or other autoimmune disease.

Here the sequenced sample was peripheral blood mononuclear cells (PBMCs), taken at new diagnosis, from a patient treated with antithyroid drugs. The TCR was taken from a woman under 40 with Graves disease. The chain employs TRBV6-1 and TRBJ2-6; D call uncertain. The CDR3 reads CASSNGGANVLTF. In DNA form, the CDR3 reads TGTGCCAGCAGTAATGGAGGGGCCAACGTCCTGACTTTC.